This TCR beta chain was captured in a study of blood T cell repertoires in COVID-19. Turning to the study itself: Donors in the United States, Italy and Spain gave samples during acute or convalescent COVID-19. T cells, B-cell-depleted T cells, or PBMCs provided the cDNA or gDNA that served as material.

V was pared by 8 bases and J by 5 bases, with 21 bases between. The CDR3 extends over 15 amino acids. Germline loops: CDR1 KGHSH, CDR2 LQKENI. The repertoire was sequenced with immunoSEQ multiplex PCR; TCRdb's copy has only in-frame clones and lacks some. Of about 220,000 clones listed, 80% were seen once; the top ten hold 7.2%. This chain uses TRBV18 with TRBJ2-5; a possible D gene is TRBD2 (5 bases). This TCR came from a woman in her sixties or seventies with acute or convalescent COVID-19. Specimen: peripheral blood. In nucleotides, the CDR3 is TGTGCCAGCCGAGGACCCGGATCGGGGAAGGAGACCCAGTACTTC. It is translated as CASRGPGSGKETQYF.